These 11 T cell receptor beta chains originate from one sample sequenced in a study of response to subunit inactivated influenza vaccine. One entry per CDR3 protein, called by TCRdb with MiXCR from the RT-PCR reads. The top ten clones hold about a tenth of a sample with hundreds of thousands of distinct CDR3 sequences, approximately 17% of them seen once. The sequencing used PBMCs from blood, collected 4 to 6 days after vaccination. The receptors were gathered from a man in his fifties or sixties who received an inactivated influenza vaccine.

This clonotype was seen a handful of times. The J gene is TRBJ2-7, the V gene TRBV4-2, with 7 bases matching TRBD1. Germline CDR1 is LGHNA and CDR2 is YNFKEQ. V lost 1 base and J lost 3; bases outside the gene matches: 9. This CDR3 has 16 residues. DNA for the CDR3: TGTGCCAGCAGCCAAGTGCTGGACAGGACCGACTACGAGCAGTACTTC. Its protein is CASSQVLDRTDYEQYF.

The chain couples TRBV18 to TRBJ2-5; D possibly corresponds to TRBD2 (7 bases). V dropped 2 bases and J dropped 2 bases, with 18 bases sitting between them. The CDR3 spans 17 residues. Germline CDR1 and CDR2: KGHSH and LQKENI. The CDR3 DNA sequence: TGTGCCAGCTCACCAGAAAACAGGGAGGGGGATCAAGAGACCCAGTACTTC. This encodes CASSPENREGDQETQYF.

V is TRBV11-2 and J is TRBJ2-3, with TRBD2 matching 12 bases. The germline CDR1 and CDR2 sequences are SGHAT and FQNNGV. The V gene end was trimmed by 5 bases and the J gene end by 9 bases; junction bases not matched to a gene: 18. The CDR3 covers 18 residues. CDR3 bases: TGTGCCAGCAGCCCGCGACTAGCGGGAGATCCGGGAATAGAAACGCAGTATTTT. Residues: CASSPRLAGDPGIETQYF.

CDR3 nucleotides: TGTGCCAGCAGCTTAGGACTAGCGGGGGTGGGGAGGTCCTACAATGAGCAGTTCTTC. Encoded protein: CASSLGLAGVGRSYNEQFF. The genes are TRBV7-8 and TRBJ2-1; 12 bases map to TRBD2. The germline CDR1 and CDR2 sequences are SGHVS and FQNEAQ. V lost 1 base, J lost 1 base, and 8 bases stayed unmatched. The length of the CDR3 is 19 residues.

This clonotype was observed a handful of times. The chain recombines TRBV6-6 with TRBJ2-1; D is unclear. Per the germline V gene, CDR1 is MNHNY and CDR2 is SVGAGI (reference sequence). The CDR3 length is 13 residues. Trimming stripped 4 bases from V and 2 bases from J, with 6 bases between. DNA for the CDR3: TGTGCCAGCAGTTCTCCGACCTACAATGAGCAGTTCTTC. Residues: CASSSPTYNEQFF.

This clonotype was found once. This rearrangement joins TRBV20-1 to TRBJ2-1, with TRBD2 matching 7 bases. The germline V gene encodes CDR1 DFQATT and CDR2 SNEGSKA (reference sequence). This CDR3 region has 16 residues. Trimming took 1 base from V and 2 from J; bases not matched to a gene: 8. For the CDR3, the DNA is TGCAGTGCTAGAGCCTCCTTTGCGGGAGCCTACAATGAGCAGTTCTTC. This sequence encodes CSARASFAGAYNEQFF.

This chain links TRBV20-1 with TRBJ2-7; 8 bases match TRBD2. The CDR3 is 15 amino acids. The junction had 13 bases not matched to a gene; V was cut back by 6 bases and J by 3 bases. Germline CDR1 reads DFQATT; CDR2 reads SNEGSKA (reference sequence). The CDR3 region is CSANEFLAGFYEQYF. CDR3 coding DNA: TGCAGTGCCAACGAATTCTTAGCGGGATTCTACGAGCAGTACTTC.

The chain has TRBV6-1 and TRBJ2-3; 7 bases match TRBD2. The length of the CDR3 is 16 residues. Germline-derived CDR1 and CDR2 are MNHNS and SASEGT. Trimming at V came to 7 bases and at J to 0 bases, leaving 10 bases not matched to a gene. CDR3 sequence (DNA): TGTGCCAGCACCGAGCCCGATAGCGGGAGCACAGATACGCAGTATTTT. Its protein is CASTEPDSGSTDTQYF.

This clonotype was seen only a few times. The rearrangement links TRBV20-1 to TRBJ2-5; tentative D call: TRBD2 (6 bases). Trimming cost V 6 bases and J 2 bases, with 13 bases left between them. Germline assignment: CDR1 DFQATT and CDR2 SNEGSKA (reference sequence). The CDR3 contains 13 residues. CDR3: CSARSGAQETQYF. The CDR3, as DNA: TGCAGTGCCCGTAGCGGTGCGCAAGAGACCCAGTACTTC.

CDR3 nucleotide sequence: TGCGCCAGCAGCTGGGGGGACAATCAGCCCCAGCATTTT. Protein product: CASSWGDNQPQHF. The rearrangement links TRBV5-1 to TRBJ1-5, with D perhaps matching TRBD1 (5 bases). The V gene lost 3 bases and the J gene lost 3 bases, with 7 bases spanning the gap. CDR3 size: 13 residues. Germline V lookup: CDR1 SGHRS, CDR2 YFSETQ.

This chain connects TRBV7-7 to TRBJ2-3; no clear D gene. The CDR3 loop spans 17 amino acids. Germline V gene data show CDR1 as SSHAT and CDR2 as FNYEAQ (reference sequence). Trimming stripped 5 bases from V and 0 bases from J, with 18 bases between. CDR3 protein: CASSPSDASTSTDTQYF. The CDR3 DNA follows: TGTGCCAGCAGCCCATCCGATGCTTCCACTAGCACAGATACGCAGTATTTT.